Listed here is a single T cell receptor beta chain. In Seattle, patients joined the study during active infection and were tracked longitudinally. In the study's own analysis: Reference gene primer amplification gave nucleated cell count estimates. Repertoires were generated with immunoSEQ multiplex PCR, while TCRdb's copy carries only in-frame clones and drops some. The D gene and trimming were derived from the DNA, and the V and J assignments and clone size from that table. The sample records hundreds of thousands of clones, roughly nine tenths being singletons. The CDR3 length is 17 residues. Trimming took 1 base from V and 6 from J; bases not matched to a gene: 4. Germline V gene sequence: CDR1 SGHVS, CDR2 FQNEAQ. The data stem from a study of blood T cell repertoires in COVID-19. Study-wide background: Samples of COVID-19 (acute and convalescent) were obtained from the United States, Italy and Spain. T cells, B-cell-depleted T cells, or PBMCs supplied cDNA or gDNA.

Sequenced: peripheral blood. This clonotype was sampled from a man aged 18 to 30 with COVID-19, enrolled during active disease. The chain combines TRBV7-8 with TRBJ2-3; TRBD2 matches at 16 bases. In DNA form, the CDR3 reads TGTGCCAGCAGCTTAGTGGGACTAGCGGGAGGGAGGGATACGCAGTATTTT. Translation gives CASSLVGLAGGRDTQYF.